This TCR beta chain comes out of a study of shared clonotypes between healthy human individuals. On the study more broadly: Each donor's CD8 memory used one plate, CD8 naive two, each CD4 subset three.

Study-wide results and caveats: Sequencing depth was predicted to influence how clonotypes are shared among donors. Non-shared clonotypes had lower generation probabilities than clonotypes shared by all four sorted-subset donors. Estimated clonotype richness was generally higher in naive than memory subsets.

The CDR3 is 15 residues long. V shed 2 bases and J 4 bases; nucleotides not matched to a gene: 4. Germline V gene lookup returns CDR1 WNHNN and CDR2 SYGVQD (reference sequence). The method was immunoSEQ multiplex PCR; TCRdb's version includes in-frame clones alone and lacks a portion of them. Here the sample spans 2 million to 2.5 million clones, about 95% being singletons. Naive-designated CD8 cells lacked CD45RO, were positively enriched for CCR7, and omitted terminally differentiated effector memory CD45RA+ cells. As regards this clone: Its specificity is unknown.

This chain joins TRBV10-1 and TRBJ2-2, with 7 nucleotides matching TRBD2. The specimen sequenced was naive CD8+ T cells sorted from blood. The source is a young man in good health. The CDR3 here is CASSESAGVTGELFF. The CDR3 bases are TGCGCCAGCAGTGAGAGTGCGGGGGTCACCGGGGAGCTGTTTTTT.